This TCR beta chain was observed in a study of OX40 agonist ivuxolimab in advanced cancers. To note about this clone: Its antigen is not identified.

Findings of the study overall: The mean number of expanded clones was higher in CD8+ T cells than in CD4+.

The germline V gene encodes CDR1 MGHRA and CDR2 YSYEKL. With V trimmed by 1 base and J by 6 bases, 9 bases remained unmatched. This CDR3 has 17 residues. Profiled with immunoSEQ multiplex PCR; TCRdb holds only in-frame clones, not every one. This table has 45,000 to 65,000 clones, 75% to 90% appearing once. The origin of this receptor is an adult with an advanced solid tumor such as melanoma, head and neck, liver or kidney cancer. The material sequenced was CD4+ or CD8+ T cells sorted from blood, taken in a trial of the OX40 agonist ivuxolimab. This chain connects TRBV4-1 to TRBJ2-4; 10 bases agree with TRBD2. The CDR3 nucleotides are TGCGCCAGCAGCCAAGCAGCGGGGGGGGTCTCCGCAAACATTCAGTACTTC. This encodes CASSQAAGGVSANIQYF.